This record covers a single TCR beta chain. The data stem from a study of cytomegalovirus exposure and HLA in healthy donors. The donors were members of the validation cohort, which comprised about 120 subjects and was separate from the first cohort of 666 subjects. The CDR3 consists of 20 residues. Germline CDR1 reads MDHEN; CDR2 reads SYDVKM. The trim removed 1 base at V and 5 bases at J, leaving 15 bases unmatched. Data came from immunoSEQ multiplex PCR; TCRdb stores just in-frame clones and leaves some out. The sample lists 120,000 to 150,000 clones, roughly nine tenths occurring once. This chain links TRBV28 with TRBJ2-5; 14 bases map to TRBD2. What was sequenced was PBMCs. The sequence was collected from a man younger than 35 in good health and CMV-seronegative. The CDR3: CASSLYGRTSGRSVSETQYF. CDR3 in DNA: TGTGCCAGCAGTTTATACGGGAGGACTAGCGGGAGGAGTGTGTCTGAGACCCAGTACTTC.